The T cell receptor beta chain under discussion was sequenced for a study of tumor-infiltrating lymphocytes in primary liver carcinoma. Study-wide background: Surgical resection treated primary liver carcinoma in the patients. The number of productive TCRbeta reads per sample ranged from roughly 3.5 to 7.13 million and was similar across tissue types.

Whole-study results and caveats: Blood's top-250-clone fraction was significantly lower than that of tumors (p = 0.039). Reduced overlap was seen in tumor-adjacent and tumor-blood pairs versus tumor region pairs.

Details on this clonotype: No antigen is known for it. A much larger clone lies one base from this, so it may be a read error.

From germline, CDR1 is MNHEY and CDR2 SVGAGI. The CDR3 length is 13 residues. RNA was extracted from whole blood without cell sorting, alongside germline DNA. A primer in the constant region served to generate TCR beta cDNA from around 500 ng of total RNA. ARM-PCR, slightly modified, supplied the TCR beta libraries through three nested multiplex PCR rounds. In the first two PCR rounds, TRBV1-TRBV30 forward primers were paired with a C-beta reverse primer, and each round lasted around 10 cycles. TCRdb analysed the multiplex PCR reads with MiXCR anew, one entry per CDR3 protein. The table records about 330,000 distinct CDR3 sequences, roughly two thirds of them present only once.

Material: peripheral blood. The origin of this receptor is a man aged 40-55 years with primary liver carcinoma and hepatitis B virus infection. The genes are TRBV6-5 and TRBJ2-2; tentatively, D is TRBD1 (5 bases). The CDR3 DNA follows: TGTGCCAACAGTTCCAGACAGAACGGGGAGCTGTTTTTT. Protein sequence: CANSSRQNGELFF.